This T cell receptor beta chain was sequenced in a study of blood T cell repertoires in COVID-19. Study information: The samples span acute and convalescent COVID-19 from the United States, Italy and Spain. PBMCs, B-cell-depleted T cells, or T cells were the source of the cDNA or gDNA that made up the material.

Per the original data handling: The authors estimated nucleated cell counts from reference gene primer amplification. Clones were read by immunoSEQ multiplex PCR, and TCRdb kept only the in-frame ones, dropping some. The V and J calls and clone size are taken from that table; D and trimming were inferred from the DNA. The sample lists over 150,000 clones; 81% were seen once. One Seattle source followed patients from active infection through their disease course. There are 14 residues in the CDR3. The germline CDR1 and CDR2 sequences are ENHRY and SYGVKD. V lost 5 bases, J lost 5 bases, and 12 bases lay in between.

This TCR derives from an elderly woman with COVID-19, enrolled during active disease. This rearrangement joins TRBV10-3 to TRBJ2-2; perhaps TRBD1 as D (5 bases). The sample consisted of peripheral blood. The CDR3 sequence is CAISPRVGTGELFF. The CDR3, as DNA: TGTGCCATCAGTCCCAGGGTAGGGACCGGGGAGCTGTTTTTT.